The 22 T cell receptor beta chains given below trace back to one sample, sequenced in a study of cytomegalovirus exposure and HLA in healthy donors. The study ran its PCR with 60 Vbeta and 13 Jbeta primers. Method: immunoSEQ multiplex PCR; TCRdb's copy keeps in-frame clones and lacks some. The data show about 100,000 clones, 79% seen once. Sequencing input: PBMCs. The receptors were gathered from a woman between 35 and 50 years old in good health and CMV-seronegative.

This clone was seen a handful of times. One end of the junction fails to match germline, which may point to a read error. The J gene is TRBJ2-4, the V gene TRBV7-9; TRBD1 might be the D (6 bases). The CDR3 contains 12 residues. The germline V gene encodes CDR1 SEHNR and CDR2 FQNEAQ (reference sequence). The CDR3 DNA is TGTTCCAGCAGCTTACAGGGAAACATTCAGTACTTC. It specifies CSSSLQGNIQYF.

This clone was recorded a few times. Here the CDR3 DNA reads TGTGCCAGCAGCCAAGTGGACAGTTTGGCTTTCTTT. Translating it yields CASSQVDSLAFF. The V call is TRBV14, the J call TRBJ1-1; a possible D gene is TRBD1 (6 bases). V lost 1 base and J lost 11, with 11 bases in between. CDR1 and CDR2 from the germline V gene are SGHDN and FVKESK. This CDR3 contains 12 residues.

V gene TRBV30 combines with J gene TRBJ1-1; D gene ambiguous. The CDR3 spans 13 residues. CDR1 is GTSNPN, CDR2 SVGIG, per germline (reference sequence). Trimming removed 0 bases at V and 1 base at J, with 6 bases between. CDR3 residues: CAWSVGGNTEAFF. For the CDR3, the DNA is TGTGCCTGGAGTGTAGGAGGGAACACTGAAGCTTTCTTT. Full variable domain (missing parts from reference TRBV30 and TRBJ1-1): SQTIHQWPATLVQPVGSPLSLECTVEGTSNPNLYWYRQAAGRGLQLLFYSVGIGQISSEVPQNLSASRPQDRQFILSSKKLLLSDSGFYLCAWSVGGNTEAFFGQGTRLTVV.

The chain joins TRBV9 to TRBJ2-2; the D gene is possibly TRBD1 (5 bases). The CDR3 sequence is 16 residues long. Deletions cut 0 bases from V and 8 bases from J, with 17 bases between. Germline V gene lookup returns CDR1 SGDLS and CDR2 YYNGEE. The CDR3 protein is CASSVAPSQVPGELFF. The CDR3 coding sequence is TGTGCCAGCAGCGTAGCTCCTTCACAGGTTCCTGGGGAGCTGTTTTTT.

The chain recombines TRBV7-9 with TRBJ2-7; 7 nucleotides agree with TRBD2. This CDR3 is built from 14 residues. V was clipped by 2 bases and J by 7 bases; unmatched bases: 8. CDR1 SEHNR and CDR2 FQNEAQ come from the germline V gene (reference sequence). The CDR3 DNA reads TGTGCCAGCAGCTTACGCGGGGGTACGGGGGAGCAGTACTTC. This gives the protein CASSLRGGTGEQYF.

The chain couples TRBV7-2 to TRBJ2-1, with TRBD2 matching 7 bases. The J segment lost 4 bases and the V segment lost 4 bases, leaving 4 bases of the junction unmatched. Germline-derived CDR1 and CDR2 are SGHTA and FQGNSA. The CDR3 totals 14 residues. The CDR3 here is CASSSSGAYNEQFF. The CDR3 region has the DNA TGTGCCAGCAGCTCCAGCGGGGCTTACAATGAGCAGTTCTTC.

V gene TRBV28 combines with J gene TRBJ2-2; possible D gene TRBD1, 7 bases. Trimming took 5 bases from V and 4 from J, leaving 11 bases between them. The length of the CDR3 is 14 residues. CDR1 is MDHEN, CDR2 SYDVKM, per germline. CDR3 residues: CASSGGTATGELFF. CDR3 DNA sequence: TGTGCCAGCAGTGGAGGGACAGCCACCGGGGAGCTGTTTTTT.

The chain has TRBV9 and TRBJ2-5, with D unclear. V shed 0 bases and J shed 6 bases, with 9 bases lying between them. Germline values: CDR1 SGDLS, CDR2 YYNGEE. This CDR3 contains 13 residues. The DNA of the CDR3 is TGTGCCAGCAGCGTAGGGGCTATACAGACCCAGTACTTC. The encoded protein is CASSVGAIQTQYF.

This clone turned up a few times. J is TRBJ1-5 and V is TRBV30; weak D call: TRBD1 (6 bases). Per the germline V gene, CDR1 is GTSNPN and CDR2 is SVGIG (reference sequence). V was trimmed by 0 bases and J by 6 bases, leaving 12 bases between them. This CDR3 spans 14 amino acids. The CDR3 sequence is CAWSVLGAGQPQHF. The CDR3 nucleotides read TGTGCCTGGAGTGTATTGGGGGCAGGTCAGCCCCAGCATTTT.

The chain is built from TRBV9 and TRBJ2-7; 11 nucleotides align to TRBD2. The CDR3 contains 14 residues. CDR1 and CDR2 from the germline V gene are SGDLS and YYNGEE. J lost 6 bases, V lost 3 bases, and 5 bases had no gene match. In DNA, the CDR3 is TGTGCCAGCAGCGCGCTAGCGGGAGGTAGCGAGCAGTACTTC. Translating it yields CASSALAGGSEQYF.

This clone was counted only a few times. Other DNA sequences in the sample encode the same CDR3. V is TRBV19 and J is TRBJ1-2, with a weak D call TRBD1 (5 bases). The CDR3 contains 14 residues. Germline-derived CDR1 and CDR2 are LNHDA and SQIVND (reference sequence). V shed 3 bases and J shed 2 bases, with 10 bases lying between them. CDR3 sequence reads: CASSIPAGNYGYTF. Written as DNA, the CDR3 is TGTGCCAGTAGTATCCCCGCAGGGAACTATGGCTACACCTTC.

V gene TRBV4-1 combines with J gene TRBJ1-1, with unresolved D. V lost 0 bases, J lost 5 bases, and 19 bases lay in between. CDR1 MGHRA and CDR2 YSYEKL come from the germline V gene. The CDR3 runs 17 residues. Here the CDR3 DNA reads TGCGCCAGCAGCCAAGATCCCCTTTGGAGAGGCGTGACTGAAGCTTTCTTT. This gives the protein CASSQDPLWRGVTEAFF.

This clone has just one count. The V gene is TRBV27, the J gene TRBJ1-4; TRBD1 is a possible D gene (6 bases). The CDR3 contains 13 residues. Germline CDR1 MNHEY, CDR2 SMNVEV (reference sequence). Trimming removed 6 bases from V and 6 bases from J, with 11 bases in between. CDR3 nucleotide sequence: TGTGCCAGCAGCAGGGGACTATATGAAAAACTGTTTTTT. This gives the protein CASSRGLYEKLFF. Drawing the rest from reference TRBV27 and TRBJ1-4, the complete variable domain is EAQVTQNPRYLITVTGKKLTVTCSQNMNHEYMSWYRQDPGLGLRQIYYSMNVEVTDKGDVPEGYKVSRKEKRNFPLILESPSPNQTSLYFCASSRGLYEKLFFGSGTQLSVL.

V usage is TRBV5-1 and J usage is TRBJ2-1; 13 bases are a match to TRBD2. This CDR3 is 17 amino acids long. After removal of 4 bases from V and 8 bases from J, the junction contained 12 bases not matched to a gene. The V gene's germline CDR1 is SGHRS and CDR2 YFSETQ. The CDR3 DNA reads TGCGCCAGCAGCAATAAACCGGGACTAGCGGGATCGGATGAGCAGTTCTTC. This translates into CASSNKPGLAGSDEQFF.

The rearrangement uses TRBV7-9 and TRBJ1-6; D not certain. Germline loops: CDR1 SEHNR, CDR2 FQNEAQ (reference sequence). The CDR3 extends over 14 amino acids. The V and J ends lost 4 bases and 8 bases respectively, with 12 bases between them. CDR3 loop: CASSSPGSDSPLHF. Written as DNA, the CDR3 is TGTGCCAGCAGCTCCCCGGGGAGTGATTCACCCCTCCACTTT. The full variable domain, rest sourced from reference TRBV7-9 and TRBJ1-6, is DTGVSQNPRHKITKRGQNVTFRCDPISEHNRLYWYRQTLGQGPEFLTYFQNEAQLEKSRLLSDRFSAERPKGSFSTLEIQRTEQGDSAMYLCASSSPGSDSPLHFGNGTRLTVT.

CDR3 nucleotide sequence: TGTGCCAGCAGCCGACAGGGTGTATCCTACGAGCAGTACTTC. Translated, it gives CASSRQGVSYEQYF. This chain connects TRBV5-6 to TRBJ2-7; 7 nucleotides agree with TRBD1. The CDR3 runs to 14 residues. After removal of 4 bases from V and 1 base from J, the junction contained 5 bases not matched to a gene. In germline, CDR1 is SGHDT, CDR2 YYEEEE.

This clone was detected only a few times. The chain has TRBV11-3 and TRBJ2-3, with 8 bases identical to TRBD2. The V gene's germline CDR1 is SGHNT and CDR2 YENEEA. Trimming at V came to 5 bases and at J to 5 bases, leaving 12 bases not matched to a gene. The CDR3 consists of 16 residues. The DNA of the CDR3 is TGTGCCAGCAGCCCGTCCGTAGCGGGACCCGGAGATACGCAGTATTTT. Translated: CASSPSVAGPGDTQYF.

This clone has at least ten counts. The chain links TRBV4-1 to TRBJ2-7; 9 positions agree with TRBD1. Germline V gives CDR1 MGHRA, CDR2 YSYEKL. CDR3 length equals 14 residues. Germline trimming cut 4 bases from V and 3 bases from J; bases unmatched to any gene: 4. The CDR3 region has the DNA TGCGCCAGCAGCCGCGGGACAGGGCTCTACGAGCAGTACTTC. It encodes CASSRGTGLYEQYF.

The chain uses TRBV2 and TRBJ1-2, with D possibly being TRBD1 (6 bases). V lost 3 bases and J lost 4, with 15 bases in between. CDR3 length: 15 residues. From germline, CDR1 is SNHLY and CDR2 FYNNEI. The CDR3 region is CASSEGGRGGYGYTF. The CDR3 DNA reads as TGTGCCAGCAGTGAGGGGGGGCGCGGGGGCTATGGCTACACCTTC.

The CDR3 region has the DNA TGTGCCAGCAGTGAAGGGACAGAGAATCAGCCCCAGCATTTT. This translates into CASSEGTENQPQHF. The gene calls are TRBV6-1 and TRBJ1-5, with D tentatively TRBD1 (6 bases). The CDR3 runs to 14 residues. V dropped 1 base and J dropped 4 bases, with 8 bases sitting between them. Germline V gene sequence: CDR1 MNHNS, CDR2 SASEGT.

This clone is a singleton in its sample. V and J are TRBV5-1 and TRBJ2-1; no clear D. Germline CDR1 SGHRS, CDR2 YFSETQ. The ends were cut back, 1 base at V and 0 bases at J, with 8 bases in the middle. The length of the CDR3 is 15 residues. CDR3 sequence: CASSLTQNSYNEQFF. DNA of the CDR3: TGCGCCAGCAGCTTGACACAAAACTCCTACAATGAGCAGTTCTTC.

The chain combines TRBV4-1 with TRBJ2-6, with D perhaps matching TRBD1 (5 bases). This CDR3 has 16 amino acids. The germline V gene has CDR1 MGHRA and CDR2 YSYEKL. Trimming stripped 4 bases from V and 2 bases from J, with 12 bases between. The CDR3 is CASSLVTEPGANVLTF. The DNA for the CDR3 is TGCGCCAGCAGCCTGGTGACAGAGCCTGGGGCCAACGTCCTGACTTTC.